One and the same sample provided the 11 T cell receptor beta chains below, sequenced in a study of blood T cells in healthy people across ages (dated by TCRdb to between 2014 and 2016). The library was made by 5' RACE. The sequencer listed for this sample is Illumina HiSeq 2500. A second roughly 6 to 11 cycle PCR used a sample-barcoded 5' primer and a J-beta primer mix. Using fastp trimming at Q25 and MiXCR clonotype assembly, TCRdb reanalyzed the public sequencing data and kept in-frame beta chains. Each record represents a unique CDR3 protein, reported with the most common genes and DNA among its rows. Here the sample has around 1,500,000 distinct CDR3 sequences; roughly 27% occur a single time. The top ten clonotypes cover about 8% of the sample. The material sequenced was blood. Source of these receptors: a woman in her twenties or thirties in good health.

This clonotype was recorded a few times. This rearrangement joins TRBV12-5 to TRBJ2-5, with TRBD1 matching over 8 bases. Losses at the gene ends were 9 bases for V and 5 bases for J; bases not matched to a gene: 8. From germline, CDR1 is LGHNT and CDR2 FRNRAP. The CDR3 extends over 13 amino acids. Here the CDR3 reads CASRQGTEETQYF. CDR3 DNA sequence: TGTGCTAGCCGACAGGGGACGGAGGAGACCCAGTACTTC.

J is TRBJ1-1 and V is TRBV4-1, with 8 positions matching TRBD1. The trim removed 1 base at V and 1 base at J, leaving 2 bases unmatched. The V gene's germline CDR1 is MGHRA and CDR2 YSYEKL. The length of the CDR3 is 15 residues. CDR3 sequence: CASSQGGQENTEAFF. CDR3 DNA: TGCGCCAGCAGCCAAGGGGGACAGGAGAACACTGAAGCTTTCTTT.

To note about this clonotype: The junction shows a germline mismatch at one end, possibly a read error. This sequence joins TRBV4-2 and TRBJ2-7; 9 nucleotides align to TRBD1. The J call is uncertain, as TRBJ2-4 better fits the DNA end. The CDR3 has 17 amino acids. CDR1 is LGHNA, CDR2 YNFKEQ, per germline. CDR3 in amino acids: CAGSQYTGGAMKNIQYF. CDR3 nucleotides: TGTGCCGGCAGCCAGTACACAGGGGGCGCGATGAAAAACATTCAGTACTTC.

This clonotype has only a few counts. The rearrangement uses TRBV12-5 and TRBJ2-6; D possibly corresponds to TRBD2 (6 bases). There are 17 residues in the CDR3. Trimming removed 6 bases from V and 0 bases from J, with 15 bases in between. CDR1 and CDR2 (germline): LGHNT, FRNRAP. This chain's CDR3 is CASGSSREVSGANVLTF. Written as DNA, the CDR3 is TGTGCTAGTGGCAGTTCCAGGGAGGTCTCTGGGGCCAACGTCCTGACTTTC.

This clonotype came up many times. The V call is TRBV7-7, the J call TRBJ2-5, with TRBD1 as a possible D gene (6 bases). Per germline, CDR1 SSHAT and CDR2 FNYEAQ (reference sequence). Trimming stripped 5 bases from V and 3 bases from J, with 10 bases between. The CDR3 sequence is 13 residues long. CDR3 sequence: CASSTDRKETQYF. In DNA form, the CDR3 reads TGTGCCAGCAGCACGGACAGAAAAGAGACCCAGTACTTC.

DNA of the CDR3: TGTGCCAGCAGTTACTCCCCGGGACAGGGGGCCTATGGCTACACCTTC. Translation gives CASSYSPGQGAYGYTF. The V call is TRBV6-5, the J call TRBJ1-2; 12 bases are a match to TRBD1. This CDR3 has 16 residues. J gave up 4 bases and V 0 bases, and 3 bases lay outside the gene matches. The V gene's germline CDR1 is MNHEY and CDR2 SVGAGI.

This chain uses TRBV7-7 with TRBJ2-1, with 13 nucleotides matching TRBD2. This CDR3 has 15 residues. Unmatched junction bases numbered 9, after V lost 6 bases and J lost 10 bases. Germline V CDR1 and CDR2: SSHAT, FNYEAQ (reference sequence). The DNA for the CDR3 is TGTGCCAGCAGTAAAGGACTAGCGGGGGCGGACGAGCAGTTCTTC. It encodes CASSKGLAGADEQFF.

This clonotype was seen more than once but under ten times. The chain carries TRBV5-1 and TRBJ1-2, with 9 bases matching TRBD1. Germline CDR1 and CDR2: SGHRS and YFSETQ. The ends lost 5 bases at V and 8 bases at J; junction bases unmatched: 16. This CDR3 comprises 16 residues. Here the CDR3 reads CASSTGTGTPPGGYTF. The CDR3 nucleotides are TGCGCCAGCAGTACCGGGACAGGGACACCTCCGGGGGGCTACACCTTC. The variable domain in full, completed from reference TRBV5-1 and TRBJ1-2, reads KAGVTQTPRYLIKTRGQQVTLSCSPISGHRSVSWYQQTPGQGLQFLFEYFSETQRNKGNFPGRFSGRQFSNSRSEMNVSTLELGDSALYLCASSTGTGTPPGGYTFGSGTRLTVV.

The chain couples TRBV12-3 or TRBV12-4 to TRBJ2-1, with 8 bases fitting TRBD2. This CDR3 comprises 17 residues. Unmatched junction bases numbered 17, after V lost 6 bases and J lost 7 bases. Here the CDR3 reads CASRDPGGAGVDNEQFF. CDR3 coding DNA: TGTGCCAGCAGAGATCCGGGTGGAGCGGGAGTGGATAATGAGCAGTTCTTC.

The gene calls are TRBV7-9 and TRBJ1-1; tentatively, D is TRBD1 (6 bases). CDR3 length equals 12 residues. CDR1 and CDR2 (germline): SEHNR, FQNEAQ (reference sequence). V gave up 5 bases and J gave up 7 bases, with 11 bases separating them. CDR3 DNA: TGTGCCAGCAGCACCGGACAGTTTGAAGCTTTCTTT. Its translation: CASSTGQFEAFF.

This clonotype occurred a few times. This chain connects TRBV6-6 to TRBJ2-3; 8 nucleotides match TRBD1. The V gene end was trimmed by 6 bases and the J gene end by 5 bases; junction bases not matched to a gene: 7. This CDR3 has 14 residues. Germline values: CDR1 MNHNY, CDR2 SVGAGI (reference sequence). The CDR3 DNA reads as TGTGCCAGCAGGCCCAGGGGGCGGGGAGATACGCAGTATTTT. Amino acid sequence: CASRPRGRGDTQYF.